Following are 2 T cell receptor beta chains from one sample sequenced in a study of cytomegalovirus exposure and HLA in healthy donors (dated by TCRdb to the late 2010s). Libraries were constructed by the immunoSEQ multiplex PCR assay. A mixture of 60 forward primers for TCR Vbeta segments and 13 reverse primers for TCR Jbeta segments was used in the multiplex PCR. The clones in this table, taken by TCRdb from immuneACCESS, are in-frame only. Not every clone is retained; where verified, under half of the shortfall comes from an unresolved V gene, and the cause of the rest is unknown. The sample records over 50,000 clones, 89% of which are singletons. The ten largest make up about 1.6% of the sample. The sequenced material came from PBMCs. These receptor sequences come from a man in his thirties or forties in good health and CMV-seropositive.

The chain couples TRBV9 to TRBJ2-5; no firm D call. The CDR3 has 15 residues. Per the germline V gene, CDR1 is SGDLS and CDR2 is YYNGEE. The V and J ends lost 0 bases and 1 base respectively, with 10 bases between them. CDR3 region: CASSVGSHLQETQYF. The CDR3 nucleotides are TGTGCCAGCAGCGTAGGCTCACACCTCCAAGAGACCCAGTACTTC. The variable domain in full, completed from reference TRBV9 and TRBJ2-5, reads DSGVTQTPKHLITATGQRVTLRCSPRSGDLSVYWYQQSLDQGLQFLIQYYNGEERAKGNILERFSAQQFPDLHSELNLSSLELGDSALYFCASSVGSHLQETQYFGPGTRLLVL.

The DNA for the CDR3 is TGTGCCAGCAGTGAACCGGGACAGGGTTATGAAAAACTGTTTTTT. It codes for CASSEPGQGYEKLFF. This rearrangement joins TRBV27 to TRBJ1-4, with 9 positions matching TRBD1. CDR3 length equals 15 residues. V lost 5 bases to trimming and J lost 6 bases; unmatched junction nucleotides: 7. Per the germline V gene, CDR1 is MNHEY and CDR2 is SMNVEV (reference sequence).